This T cell receptor (beta chain) was identified during a study of technical replicates of blood from a handful of donors. Sequenced by immunoSEQ multiplex PCR; TCRdb stores in-frame clones only, minus some. The sample contains some 99,000 clones, about 96% of which appear only once. V gave up 4 bases and J gave up 8 bases; unmatched junction bases: 4. Per germline, CDR1 LNHDA and CDR2 SQIVND (reference sequence). The CDR3 length is 14 residues. This chain uses TRBV19 with TRBJ2-1, with 11 bases matching TRBD2. The clonotype originates from a human donor in good health. The sequenced material came from T cells isolated from PBMCs. CDR3 region: CASSRMTSGDEQFF. The CDR3 coding sequence is TGTGCCAGTAGTAGGATGACTAGCGGGGATGAGCAGTTCTTC.